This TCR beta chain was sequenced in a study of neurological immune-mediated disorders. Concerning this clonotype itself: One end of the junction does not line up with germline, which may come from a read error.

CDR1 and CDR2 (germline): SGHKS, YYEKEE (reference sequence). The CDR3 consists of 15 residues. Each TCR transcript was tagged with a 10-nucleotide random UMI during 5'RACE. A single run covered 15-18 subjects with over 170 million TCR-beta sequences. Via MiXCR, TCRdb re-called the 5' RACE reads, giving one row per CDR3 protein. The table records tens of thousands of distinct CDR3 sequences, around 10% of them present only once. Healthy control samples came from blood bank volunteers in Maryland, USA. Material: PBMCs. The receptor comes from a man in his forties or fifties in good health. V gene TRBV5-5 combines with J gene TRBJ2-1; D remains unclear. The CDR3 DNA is TGTGCCAACTCTTCGTCTCCAAGCTCCTACAATGAGAAGTTCTTC. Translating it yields CANSSSPSSYNEKFF.